This is a list of T cell receptor beta chains from one sample in a study of CD8 T cells in Susac syndrome. One entry per CDR3 protein, called by TCRdb with MiXCR from the immunoSEQ multiplex PCR reads. The sample records roughly 190,000 distinct CDR3 sequences, more than 85% being singletons. Sequenced material: CD4+ T cells from PBMCs. All receptors derive from a human donor with Susac syndrome. Each CDR3 is given with its conserved first and last residue. A D gene is named only where the DNA matches it firmly. Part of the rows lack a size; the others show once, few, many or a class for expanded clones.

D gene: TRBD2
V gene: TRBV20-1
CDR3 length: 14
clone size: NA
J gene: TRBJ2-2
CDR3 protein: CSARRLAGTGELFF
CDR3 DNA: TGCAGTGCTAGAAGGCTAGCGGGGACCGGGGAGCTGTTTTTT

D gene: NA
V gene: TRBV1
CDR3 length: 15
clone size: NA
J gene: TRBJ2-5
CDR3 protein: CTSSQGAGRSETQYF
CDR3 DNA: TGCACCAGCAGCCAAGGGGCAGGGCGGTCGGAGACCCAGTACTTC

D gene: NA
V gene: TRBV3-1
CDR3 length: 14
clone size: NA
J gene: TRBJ2-1
CDR3 protein: CASRGRENYNEQFF
CDR3 DNA: TGTGCCAGCAGGGGCAGAGAGAATTACAATGAGCAGTTCTTC

D gene: TRBD1
V gene: TRBV2
CDR3 length: 16
clone size: NA
J gene: TRBJ1-3
CDR3 protein: CASSPGQGISGNTIYF
CDR3 DNA: TGTGCCAGCAGCCCCGGACAGGGGATCTCTGGAAACACCATATATTTT

D gene: NA
V gene: TRBV27
CDR3 length: 11
clone size: once
J gene: TRBJ2-1
CDR3 protein: CASSNRDSRFF
CDR3 DNA: TGTGCCAGCAGTAACCGGGACTCGCGGTTCTTC

D gene: TRBD2
V gene: TRBV19
CDR3 length: 17
clone size: once
J gene: TRBJ2-3
CDR3 protein: CASTNMVRGGSTDTQYF
CDR3 DNA: TGTGCCAGTACTAACATGGTGCGGGGGGGGAGCACAGATACGCAGTATTTT

D gene: NA
V gene: TRBV19
CDR3 length: 14
clone size: NA
J gene: TRBJ1-1
CDR3 protein: CASRERTEYTEAFF
CDR3 DNA: TGTGCCAGTAGAGAAAGGACCGAGTACACTGAAGCTTTCTTT

D gene: TRBD1
V gene: TRBV9
CDR3 length: 14
clone size: NA
J gene: TRBJ2-7
CDR3 protein: CASTRQGDSYEQYF
CDR3 DNA: TGTGCCAGCACGCGACAGGGGGACTCCTACGAGCAGTACTTC

D gene: TRBD1
V gene: TRBV5-1
CDR3 length: 15
clone size: NA
J gene: TRBJ1-1
CDR3 protein: CASSLDAGGHTEAFF
CDR3 DNA: TGCGCCAGCAGCTTGGATGCAGGGGGCCACACTGAAGCTTTCTTT

D gene: NA
V gene: TRBV14
CDR3 length: 13
clone size: NA
J gene: TRBJ2-1
CDR3 protein: CASSPYVGNEQFF
CDR3 DNA: TGTGCCAGCAGCCCCTACGTAGGGAATGAGCAGTTCTTC

D gene: NA
V gene: TRBV7-8
CDR3 length: 15
clone size: NA
J gene: TRBJ1-1
CDR3 protein: CASSLARVRATEAFF
CDR3 DNA: TGTGCCAGCAGCTTAGCGCGGGTTCGGGCCACTGAAGCTTTCTTT

D gene: NA
V gene: TRBV20-1
CDR3 length: 14
clone size: NA
J gene: TRBJ2-3
CDR3 protein: CSARPGPLTDTQYF
CDR3 DNA: TGCAGTGCTAGACCGGGGCCCCTCACAGATACGCAGTATTTT

D gene: NA
V gene: TRBV19
CDR3 length: 11
clone size: NA
J gene: TRBJ1-1
CDR3 protein: CASRSYTEAFF
CDR3 DNA: TGTGCCAGTAGGTCATACACTGAAGCTTTCTTT

D gene: NA
V gene: TRBV13
CDR3 length: 13
clone size: NA
J gene: TRBJ1-1
CDR3 protein: CASSPPRSSEAFF
CDR3 DNA: TGTGCCAGCAGCCCTCCCAGGTCTTCTGAAGCTTTCTTT

D gene: NA
V gene: TRBV18
CDR3 length: 15
clone size: NA
J gene: TRBJ2-3
CDR3 protein: CASSPGQFSTDTQYF
CDR3 DNA: TGTGCCAGCTCACCTGGACAGTTTAGCACAGATACGCAGTATTTT

D gene: NA
V gene: TRBV19
CDR3 length: 14
clone size: NA
J gene: TRBJ2-7
CDR3 protein: CASRRQDETYEQYF
CDR3 DNA: TGTGCCAGTAGACGACAGGACGAGACCTACGAGCAGTACTTC

D gene: NA
V gene: TRBV6-1
CDR3 length: 12
clone size: NA
J gene: TRBJ2-1
CDR3 protein: CASSDNGIEQFF
CDR3 DNA: TGTGCCAGCAGTGACAACGGTATTGAGCAGTTCTTC

D gene: NA
V gene: TRBV5-1
CDR3 length: 15
clone size: NA
J gene: TRBJ2-5
CDR3 protein: CASSLTGEGQETQYF
CDR3 DNA: TGCGCCAGCAGCTTGACAGGGGAGGGACAAGAGACCCAGTACTTC

D gene: NA
V gene: TRBV6-1
CDR3 length: 14
clone size: NA
J gene: TRBJ1-2
CDR3 protein: CASSPLRGASGYTF
CDR3 DNA: TGTGCCAGCAGCCCCCTCAGGGGCGCTTCTGGCTACACCTTC

D gene: TRBD2
V gene: TRBV5-1
CDR3 length: 15
clone size: NA
J gene: TRBJ2-1
CDR3 protein: CASSRGGGSGNEQFF
CDR3 DNA: TGCGCCAGCAGTCGGGGTGGCGGGAGTGGGAATGAGCAGTTCTTC

D gene: TRBD1
V gene: TRBV18
CDR3 length: 13
clone size: NA
J gene: TRBJ1-1
CDR3 protein: CASSPPGQGEAFF
CDR3 DNA: TGTGCCAGCTCACCACCGGGACAGGGAGAAGCTTTCTTT

D gene: TRBD2
V gene: TRBV27
CDR3 length: 18
clone size: NA
J gene: TRBJ2-5
CDR3 protein: CASRTNDEREGRRETQYF
CDR3 DNA: TGTGCCAGCAGGACGAATGATGAGCGGGAGGGCCGTAGAGAGACCCAGTACTTC

D gene: NA
V gene: TRBV29-1
CDR3 length: 13
clone size: NA
J gene: TRBJ1-2
CDR3 protein: CSVDPPGGMRYTF
CDR3 DNA: TGCAGCGTTGATCCTCCTGGGGGAATGAGGTACACCTTC

D gene: TRBD2
V gene: TRBV10-2
CDR3 length: 19
clone size: NA
J gene: TRBJ2-1
CDR3 protein: CASSESILSGGVRSIEQFF
CDR3 DNA: TGCGCCAGCAGTGAGTCGATTCTAAGTGGGGGGGTGAGAAGTATTGAGCAGTTCTTC

D gene: NA
V gene: TRBV2
CDR3 length: 14
clone size: NA
J gene: TRBJ1-1
CDR3 protein: CASTGQSKNTEAFF
CDR3 DNA: TGTGCCAGCACCGGGCAGTCCAAGAACACTGAAGCTTTCTTT

D gene: NA
V gene: TRBV12-3/TRBV12-4
CDR3 length: 16
clone size: NA
J gene: TRBJ1-2
CDR3 protein: CASSPRTESSYYGYTF
CDR3 DNA: TGTGCCAGCAGTCCGAGGACCGAAAGCTCCTACTATGGCTACACCTTC

D gene: NA
V gene: TRBV12-3/TRBV12-4
CDR3 length: 15
clone size: once
J gene: TRBJ1-4
CDR3 protein: CASSLRQGMGEKLFF
CDR3 DNA: TGTGCCAGCAGTTTAAGGCAGGGGATGGGTGAAAAACTGTTTTTT

D gene: TRBD2
V gene: TRBV6-1
CDR3 length: 13
clone size: NA
J gene: TRBJ2-5
CDR3 protein: CASTLGLAETQYF
CDR3 DNA: TGTGCCAGCACCCTGGGACTAGCAGAGACCCAGTACTTC

D gene: TRBD2
V gene: TRBV10-1
CDR3 length: 13
clone size: NA
J gene: TRBJ2-3
CDR3 protein: CASSDGTRYTQYF
CDR3 DNA: TGCGCCAGCAGTGACGGGACTAGGTATACGCAGTATTTT

D gene: NA
V gene: TRBV5-1
CDR3 length: 12
clone size: NA
J gene: TRBJ1-2
CDR3 protein: CASSLLGEGYTF
CDR3 DNA: TGCGCCAGCAGCTTGTTGGGGGAAGGCTACACCTTC

D gene: NA
V gene: TRBV29-1
CDR3 length: 10
clone size: NA
J gene: TRBJ1-1
CDR3 protein: CSVYYIEAFF
CDR3 DNA: TGCAGCGTTTACTACATTGAAGCTTTCTTT

D gene: TRBD2
V gene: TRBV28
CDR3 length: 14
clone size: NA
J gene: TRBJ2-7
CDR3 protein: CASRTSGSRREQYF
CDR3 DNA: TGTGCCAGCAGGACTAGCGGGAGTCGTCGCGAGCAGTACTTC

D gene: NA
V gene: TRBV7-2
CDR3 length: 16
clone size: NA
J gene: TRBJ2-7
CDR3 protein: CASSLDGGVIPYEQYF
CDR3 DNA: TGTGCCAGCAGCTTAGATGGGGGAGTTATCCCCTACGAGCAGTACTTC

D gene: TRBD1
V gene: TRBV7-3
CDR3 length: 13
clone size: NA
J gene: TRBJ2-2
CDR3 protein: CASSQGDTGELFF
CDR3 DNA: TGTGCCAGCAGTCAGGGGGACACCGGGGAGCTGTTTTTT

D gene: NA
V gene: TRBV28
CDR3 length: 12
clone size: NA
J gene: TRBJ2-1
CDR3 protein: CASSLSQNEQFF
CDR3 DNA: TGTGCCAGCAGTTTAAGCCAAAATGAGCAGTTCTTC

D gene: NA
V gene: TRBV7-9
CDR3 length: 13
clone size: NA
J gene: TRBJ2-7
CDR3 protein: CASSPRQVGEQYF
CDR3 DNA: TGTGCCAGCAGCCCACGACAGGTTGGTGAGCAGTACTTC

D gene: NA
V gene: TRBV6-5
CDR3 length: 14
clone size: NA
J gene: TRBJ1-1
CDR3 protein: CASRGRATNTEAFF
CDR3 DNA: TGTGCCAGCAGGGGAAGGGCGACGAACACTGAAGCTTTCTTT

D gene: TRBD2
V gene: TRBV11-2
CDR3 length: 14
clone size: NA
J gene: TRBJ2-5
CDR3 protein: CASRRIGGKETQYF
CDR3 DNA: TGTGCCAGCAGACGAATCGGGGGGAAAGAGACCCAGTACTTC

D gene: TRBD2
V gene: TRBV20-1
CDR3 length: 13
clone size: NA
J gene: TRBJ2-1
CDR3 protein: CSASPSGIDEQFF
CDR3 DNA: TGCAGTGCTAGTCCTAGCGGGATCGATGAGCAGTTCTTC

D gene: TRBD1
V gene: TRBV19
CDR3 length: 14
clone size: NA
J gene: TRBJ1-5
CDR3 protein: CASKGQGINQPQHF
CDR3 DNA: TGTGCCAGTAAGGGACAGGGAATCAATCAGCCCCAGCATTTT

D gene: TRBD2
V gene: TRBV19
CDR3 length: 15
clone size: NA
J gene: TRBJ2-7
CDR3 protein: CASSRGLATSYEQYF
CDR3 DNA: TGTGCCAGTAGTAGGGGACTAGCGACGTCCTACGAGCAGTACTTC

D gene: TRBD2
V gene: TRBV20-1
CDR3 length: 16
clone size: NA
J gene: TRBJ2-4
CDR3 protein: CSALLKAGGRQNIQYF
CDR3 DNA: TGCAGTGCCCTCTTGAAGGCGGGGGGGCGCCAAAACATTCAGTACTTC

D gene: NA
V gene: TRBV7-2
CDR3 length: 17
clone size: NA
J gene: TRBJ2-1
CDR3 protein: CASSLLGTPSSYNEQFF
CDR3 DNA: TGTGCCAGCAGCTTACTCGGGACACCGAGCTCCTACAATGAGCAGTTCTTC

D gene: TRBD2
V gene: TRBV19
CDR3 length: 16
clone size: NA
J gene: TRBJ2-2
CDR3 protein: CASSMQPSGSFGELFF
CDR3 DNA: TGTGCCAGTAGTATGCAACCTAGCGGGAGTTTCGGGGAGCTGTTTTTT

D gene: TRBD1
V gene: TRBV5-1
CDR3 length: 15
clone size: NA
J gene: TRBJ1-5
CDR3 protein: CASSPGTGWDQPQHF
CDR3 DNA: TGCGCCAGCAGCCCGGGGACAGGGTGGGATCAGCCCCAGCATTTT